The present TCR beta chain was sequenced within a study of blood T cell repertoires in COVID-19. Across the study: Each recovered donor of Cohort 3 presented with two negative PCRs, clearance, or symptom resolution. Collection of acute and convalescent COVID-19 samples took place in the United States, Italy and Spain.

In assigning cohorts, the study relied on participant-reported clinical history. This clone appeared a few times. Assay: immunoSEQ multiplex PCR; the TCRdb copy retains only in-frame clones and omits some. The table records about 360,000 clones, around 87% of them present only once. The CDR3 contains 18 residues. The germline V gene encodes CDR1 LNHNV and CDR2 YYDKDF (reference sequence). The V segment lost 5 bases and the J segment 0 bases; nucleotides outside the gene matches: 10. The TCR originated in a man aged 35 to 55 in a cohort exposed to, infected with or recovered from COVID-19 (not recorded which). The chain carries TRBV15 and TRBJ2-6; 7 positions match TRBD1. The specimen was PBMCs or T cells enriched from blood (not recorded which). CDR3 sequence: CATSGRDSSDSGANVLTF. The CDR3 region has the DNA TGTGCCACCAGCGGAAGGGACAGCTCTGACTCTGGGGCCAACGTCCTGACTTTC.